This entry is about one T cell receptor (beta chain). The target antigen is unknown. TCRdb re-analysed the 5' RACE reads in MiXCR, keeping a single row per CDR3 protein. Of 130,000 to 150,000 distinct CDR3 sequences listed, about a fifth are singletons. Germline values: CDR1 SGHRS, CDR2 YFSETQ. The CDR3 is 12 amino acids. V was trimmed by 4 bases and J by 5 bases, leaving 10 bases between them. This entry is derived from a study of T-cell memory formation after mild COVID-19. The study's findings and limits: While clones contracting from day 15 to 85 were balanced between CD4 and CD8, later expanders leaned CD4+. Clonal second-wave expansions that peaked on day 37 had unconfirmed SARS-CoV-2 specificity.

Source material: PBMCs or a T cell subset sorted from them (not recorded which). The V gene is TRBV5-1, the J gene TRBJ2-7; D not resolved. The source of this sequence is an adult woman who had mild COVID-19 (a few samples of this study predate the infection). Cell type and time point are not known. As DNA, the CDR3 is TGCGCCAGCAGCCCTACGGACCACGAGCAGTACTTC. Translated: CASSPTDHEQYF.